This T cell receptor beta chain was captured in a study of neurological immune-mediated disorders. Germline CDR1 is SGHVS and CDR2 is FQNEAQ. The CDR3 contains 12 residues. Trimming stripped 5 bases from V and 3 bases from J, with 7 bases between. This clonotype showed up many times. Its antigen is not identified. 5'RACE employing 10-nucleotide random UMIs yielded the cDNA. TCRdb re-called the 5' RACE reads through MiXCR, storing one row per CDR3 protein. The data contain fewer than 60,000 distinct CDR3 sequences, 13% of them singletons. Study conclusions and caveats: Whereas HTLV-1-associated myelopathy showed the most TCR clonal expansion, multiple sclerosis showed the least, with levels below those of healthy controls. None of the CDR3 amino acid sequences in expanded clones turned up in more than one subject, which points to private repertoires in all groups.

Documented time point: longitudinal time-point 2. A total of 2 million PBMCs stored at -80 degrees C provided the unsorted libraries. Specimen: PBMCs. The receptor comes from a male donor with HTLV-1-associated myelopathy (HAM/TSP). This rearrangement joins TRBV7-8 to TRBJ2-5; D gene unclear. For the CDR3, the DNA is TGTGCCAGCAGCCACAAGGAAGAGACCCAGTACTTC. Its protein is CASSHKEETQYF.